This T cell receptor beta chain was recovered during a study of T cells in Graves' hyperthyroidism and ophthalmopathy. With V trimmed by 0 bases and J by 8 bases, 1 base remained unmatched. This CDR3 is built from 14 residues. Per germline, CDR1 MGHDK and CDR2 SYGVNS. The PBMCs were taken from around 10 ml of fresh peripheral blood. Template material for amplifying TCR beta CDR3 regions consisted of RNA transcripts. HTBI primers were employed in a first-round RT-PCR of the TCR CDR3. Using its own MiXCR run on the multiplex PCR reads, TCRdb lists one record per CDR3 protein. This table holds 350,000 to 400,000 distinct CDR3 sequences, approximately 19% found once. This clonotype was detected ten times or more.

The TCR sequence derives from a woman in her late teens or twenties with Graves' hyperthyroidism. Material: blood. The chain carries TRBV25-1 and TRBJ1-2; 12 bases align to TRBD1. CDR3 DNA sequence: TGTGCCAGCAGTGAATATGGGACAGGGGGCGGCTACACCTTC. The encoded protein is CASSEYGTGGGYTF.